The clone carrying this T cell receptor beta chain has a handful of counts. The antigen remains undetermined. These data originate in a study of shared clonotypes between healthy human individuals. Broader study findings: It was anticipated that sequencing depth would influence how many clonotypes donors shared.

CDR1 is SGHVS, CDR2 FNYEAQ, per germline. The ends lost 2 bases at V and 0 bases at J; junction bases unmatched: 9. This CDR3 is 18 amino acids long. The assay was carried out at the deep level. Genomic DNA per cell subset filled all wells of several immunoSEQ plates. Here immunoSEQ multiplex PCR was the method, and the copy in TCRdb shows in-frame clones only, minus some. The repertoire has about half a million clones, roughly 80% of them found once; the top ten carry 12%. The J gene is TRBJ2-1, the V gene TRBV7-6; 8 nucleotides match TRBD2. Sequenced sample: PBMCs. The receptor was derived from a woman between 40 and 50 years old in good health. Some clones in this sample may be carry-over from other donors' samples. The CDR3 sequence: CASSLSASGFSSYNEQFF. The CDR3 region has the DNA TGTGCCAGCAGCTTAAGTGCTAGCGGGTTTTCCTCCTACAATGAGCAGTTCTTC.